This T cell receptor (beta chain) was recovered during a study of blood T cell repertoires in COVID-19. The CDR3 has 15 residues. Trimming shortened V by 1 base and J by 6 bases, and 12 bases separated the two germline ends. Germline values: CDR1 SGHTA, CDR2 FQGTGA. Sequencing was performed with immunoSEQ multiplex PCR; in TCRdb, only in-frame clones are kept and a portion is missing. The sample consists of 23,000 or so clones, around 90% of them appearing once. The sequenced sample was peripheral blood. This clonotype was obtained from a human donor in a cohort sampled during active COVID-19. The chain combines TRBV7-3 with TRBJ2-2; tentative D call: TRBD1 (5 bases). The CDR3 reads CASSLSQGIPGELFF. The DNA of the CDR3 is TGTGCCAGCAGCTTAAGTCAGGGTATCCCCGGGGAGCTGTTTTTT. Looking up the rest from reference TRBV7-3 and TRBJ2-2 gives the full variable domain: GAGVSQTPSNKVTEKGKYVELRCDPISGHTALYWYRQSLGQGPEFLIYFQGTGAADDSGLPNDRFFAVRPEGSVSTLKIQRTERGDSAVYLCASSLSQGIPGELFFGEGSRLTVL.